The present T cell receptor (beta chain) was sequenced within a study of human T cells and chemical hapten exposure. Described time point: patch test 2, 6 weeks after DPC sensitization. Noted treatment: therapeutic diphenylcyclopropenone sensitization with weekly scalp DPC. It was from unfractionated whole blood that total RNA was extracted. A single record per CDR3 protein comes from TCRdb applying MiXCR to the RACE reads. The repertoire consists of 35,000 to 55,000 distinct CDR3 sequences, with 9.5% to 10% occurring once and the leading ten covering more than 13%. The sample was whole blood, taken in connection with sensitization to the hapten diphenylcyclopropenone (DPC). The TCR was taken from a woman aged 30 to 39 with alopecia areata. Some clones in this sample may be carry-over from other donors' samples.

The CDR3 DNA follows: TGTGCCAGCAGAAAGGTGCTAGCGGGCGCGAACACCGGGGAGCTGTTTTTT. Protein sequence: CASRKVLAGANTGELFF. The chain recombines TRBV2 with TRBJ2-2, with 8 bases aligning to TRBD2. CDR3 length equals 17 residues. The germline V gene has CDR1 SNHLY and CDR2 FYNNEI. Unmatched junction bases numbered 9, after V lost 6 bases and J lost 0 bases.